This TCR beta chain appears in the sequencing data of a study of blood T cells in healthy people across ages. This CDR3 contains 13 residues. J gave up 13 bases and V 2 bases, and 8 bases lay outside the gene matches. Germline CDR1 and CDR2: LGHNA and YSLEER. This clonotype was observed a handful of times. For the second PCR, which ran for roughly 7 to 11 cycles, a sample-barcoded 5' primer and a J-beta primer mix were used. One entry per CDR3 protein, called by TCRdb with MiXCR from the 5' RACE reads. The sample has roughly 830,000 distinct CDR3 sequences, around 68% seen once. The chain employs TRBV4-3 and TRBJ2-1; the match to TRBD1 covers 7 bases. Sequencing used blood. The origin of this receptor is a man in his thirties or forties in good health. The CDR3 here is CASSQPPGTAQFF. CDR3 bases: TGCGCCAGCAGCCAACCACCCGGGACAGCACAGTTCTTC.